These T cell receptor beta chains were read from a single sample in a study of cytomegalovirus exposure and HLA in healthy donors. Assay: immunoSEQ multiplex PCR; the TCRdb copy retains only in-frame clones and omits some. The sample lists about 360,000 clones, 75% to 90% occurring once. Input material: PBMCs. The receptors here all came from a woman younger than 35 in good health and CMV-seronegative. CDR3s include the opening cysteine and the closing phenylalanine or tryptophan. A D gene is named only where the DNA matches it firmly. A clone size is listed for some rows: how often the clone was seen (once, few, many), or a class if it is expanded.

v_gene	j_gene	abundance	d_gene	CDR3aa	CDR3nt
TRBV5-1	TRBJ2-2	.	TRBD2	CASSLPAGKTGELFF	TGCGCCAGCAGCTTGCCAGCGGGGAAAACCGGGGAGCTGTTTTTT
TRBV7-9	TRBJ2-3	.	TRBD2	CASSPPGLACNF	TGTGCCAGCAGCCCGCCGGGACTAGCTTGTAATTTT
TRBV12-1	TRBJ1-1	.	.	CASSFTGGANTEAFF	TGTGCCAGCAGCTTCACGGGGGGGGCGAACACTGAAGCTTTCTTT
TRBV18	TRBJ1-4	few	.	CASSSLNEKLFF	TGTGCCAGCTCATCCTTAAATGAAAAACTGTTTTTT
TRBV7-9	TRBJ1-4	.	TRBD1	CASSPGQGNEKLFF	TGTGCCAGCAGCCCGGGACAGGGGAATGAAAAACTGTTTTTT
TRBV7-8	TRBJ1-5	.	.	CASGSYSNQPQHF	TGTGCCAGCGGCAGTTATAGCAATCAGCCCCAGCATTTT
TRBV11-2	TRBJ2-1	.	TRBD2	CASSLFRISGSTGEQFF	TGTGCCAGCAGCTTATTCCGGATTAGCGGGAGTACGGGGGAGCAGTTCTTC
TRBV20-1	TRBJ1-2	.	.	CSAGQKYGYTF	TGCAGTGCAGGACAGAAATATGGCTACACCTTC
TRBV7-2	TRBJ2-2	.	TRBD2	CASSLGGGTGELFF	TGTGCCAGCAGCTTAGGCGGGGGCACCGGGGAGCTGTTTTTT
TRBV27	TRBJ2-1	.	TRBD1	CASSFSRTGGNEQFF	TGTGCCAGCAGTTTCAGCAGGACAGGGGGAAATGAGCAGTTCTTC
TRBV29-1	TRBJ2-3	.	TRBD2	CSVQTSGIGTDTQYF	TGCAGCGTTCAGACTAGCGGGATAGGGACAGATACGCAGTATTTT
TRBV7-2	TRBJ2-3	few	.	CASRQSSGNTQYF	TGTGCCAGCAGGCAGAGTAGCGGAAATACGCAGTATTTT
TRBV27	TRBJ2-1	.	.	CASSRPNSSQGQFF	TGTGCCAGCAGCAGGCCCAACTCCTCTCAAGGGCAGTTCTTC
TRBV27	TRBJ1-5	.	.	CASSGRLNQPQHF	TGTGCCAGCAGCGGCAGGTTGAATCAGCCCCAGCATTTT
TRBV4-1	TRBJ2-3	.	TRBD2	CASSHGLAGGITDTQYF	TGCGCCAGCAGCCACGGACTAGCGGGGGGGATAACAGATACGCAGTATTTT
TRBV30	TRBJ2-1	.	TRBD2	CAWNPLAGEVHEQFF	TGTGCCTGGAATCCCCTAGCGGGAGAGGTACATGAGCAGTTCTTC
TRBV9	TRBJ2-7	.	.	CASSPTWGASYEQYF	TGTGCCAGCAGCCCTACTTGGGGAGCGTCCTACGAGCAGTACTTC
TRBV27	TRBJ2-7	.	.	CASSYGSPRPYEQYF	TGTGCCAGCAGTTACGGATCCCCGAGGCCCTACGAGCAGTACTTC
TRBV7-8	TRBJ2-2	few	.	CASSLRGSPWAGELFF	TGTGCCAGCAGCCTAAGAGGCAGCCCGTGGGCCGGGGAGCTGTTTTTT
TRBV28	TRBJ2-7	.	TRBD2	CASSPRGTSASYEQYF	TGTGCCAGCAGTCCCCGAGGGACTAGCGCGTCCTACGAGCAGTACTTC
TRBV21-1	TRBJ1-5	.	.	CASSKGSRGKWDSNQPQHF	TGTGCCAGCAGCAAAGGATCAAGGGGAAAGTGGGATAGCAATCAGCCCCAGCATTTT
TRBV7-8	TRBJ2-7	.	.	CASSSPGLLSYEQYF	TGTGCCAGCAGCTCTCCGGGACTCCTATCCTACGAGCAGTACTTC
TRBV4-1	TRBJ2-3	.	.	CASSQPVRGITTDTQYF	TGCGCCAGCAGCCAACCGGTCCGGGGGATTACCACAGATACGCAGTATTTT
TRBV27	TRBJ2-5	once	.	CASSPQGGETQYF	TGTGCCAGCAGCCCTCAGGGAGGCGAGACCCAGTACTTC
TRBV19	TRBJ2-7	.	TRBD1	CASSLPPGTGINHEQYF	TGTGCCAGTAGTCTCCCCCCCGGGACAGGGATTAATCACGAGCAGTACTTC
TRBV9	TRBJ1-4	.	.	CASSPHNNEKLFF	TGTGCCAGCAGCCCACATAACAATGAAAAACTGTTTTTT
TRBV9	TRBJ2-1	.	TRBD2	CASTSSGGSYNEQFF	TGTGCCAGCACCTCGAGCGGGGGCTCCTACAATGAGCAGTTCTTC
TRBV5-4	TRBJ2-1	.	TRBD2	CASSPGGVAAYNEQFF	TGTGCCAGCAGCCCCGGGGGGGTAGCGGCGTACAATGAGCAGTTCTTC
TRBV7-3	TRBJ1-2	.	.	CASSPPGVANGYTF	TGTGCCAGCAGCCCCCCCGGGGTCGCAAATGGCTACACCTTC
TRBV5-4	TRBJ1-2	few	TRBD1	CASTAQGSYGYTF	TGTGCCAGCACCGCACAGGGGAGCTATGGCTACACCTTC
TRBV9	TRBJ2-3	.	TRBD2	CASSVGEGTDTQYF	TGTGCCAGCAGCGTAGGGGAGGGTACAGATACGCAGTATTTT
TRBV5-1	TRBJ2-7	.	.	CASSATRQLYEQYF	TGCGCCAGCAGCGCCACCCGACAGCTCTACGAGCAGTACTTC
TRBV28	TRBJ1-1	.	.	CASTLGGAGTEAFF	TGTGCCAGCACCCTAGGGGGGGCTGGAACTGAAGCTTTCTTT
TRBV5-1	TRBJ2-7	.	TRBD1	CASSFTSGTENHEQYF	TGCGCCAGCAGCTTTACCTCCGGGACAGAGAACCACGAGCAGTACTTC
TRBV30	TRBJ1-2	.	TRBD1	CAWVQQGVHGYTF	TGTGCCTGGGTACAACAGGGGGTCCATGGCTACACCTTC
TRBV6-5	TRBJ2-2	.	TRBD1	CASSRDRGAGELFF	TGTGCCAGCAGTAGGGACAGGGGCGCCGGGGAGCTGTTTTTT
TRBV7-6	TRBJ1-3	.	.	CASSLAQPGSWPGNTIYF	TGTGCCAGCAGCTTAGCCCAACCGGGGAGTTGGCCTGGAAACACCATATATTTT
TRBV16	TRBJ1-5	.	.	CASSQFGHSLGPQHF	TGTGCCAGCAGCCAATTCGGACATTCCTTGGGGCCCCAGCATTTT
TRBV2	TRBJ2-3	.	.	CASSEARVHTDTQYF	TGTGCCAGCAGTGAAGCGCGCGTCCACACAGATACGCAGTATTTT
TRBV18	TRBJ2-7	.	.	CAVRGDTRLGEQYF	TGTGCCGTCCGAGGGGACACACGTCTTGGCGAGCAGTACTTC
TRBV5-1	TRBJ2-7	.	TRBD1	CASSHIGGSYEQYF	TGCGCCAGCAGCCATATAGGGGGCAGCTACGAGCAGTACTTC
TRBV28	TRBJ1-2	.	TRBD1	CASSFGQGLSGYGYTF	TGTGCCAGCAGTTTTGGACAGGGGTTATCCGGCTATGGCTACACCTTC
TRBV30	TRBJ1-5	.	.	CAWSGPKAGDQPQHF	TGTGCCTGGAGTGGCCCGAAGGCAGGGGATCAGCCCCAGCATTTT
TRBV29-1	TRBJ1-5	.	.	CSVHDADSNQPQHF	TGCAGCGTTCATGACGCGGATAGCAATCAGCCCCAGCATTTT
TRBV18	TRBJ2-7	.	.	CASSPQSNSYEQYF	TGTGCCAGCTCACCACAATCCAACTCCTACGAGCAGTACTTC
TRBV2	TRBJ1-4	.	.	CASSPRSTTNEKLFF	TGTGCCAGCTCCCCCCGGAGTACAACTAATGAAAAACTGTTTTTT
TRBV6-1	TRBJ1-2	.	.	CASSESGKNNYGYTF	TGTGCCAGCAGTGAAAGTGGCAAGAATAACTATGGCTACACCTTC
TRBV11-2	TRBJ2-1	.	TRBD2	CASSLGSGREYNEQFF	TGTGCCAGCAGCTTAGGGAGCGGGAGAGAGTACAATGAGCAGTTCTTC
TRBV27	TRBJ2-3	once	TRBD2	CASRGGQSTDTQYF	TGTGCCAGCCGGGGGGGCCAGAGCACAGATACGCAGTATTTT
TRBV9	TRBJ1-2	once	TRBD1	CASSARTGIGYTF	TGTGCCAGCAGCGCCCGGACAGGCATTGGCTACACCTTC
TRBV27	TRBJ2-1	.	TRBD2	CASSLQGGKYNEQFF	TGTGCCAGCAGTTTACAGGGAGGGAAGTACAATGAGCAGTTCTTC